Listed below are T cell receptor beta chains from one sample, sequenced in a study of blood T cell repertoires in COVID-19. Sequencing was performed with immunoSEQ multiplex PCR; in TCRdb, only in-frame clones are kept and a portion is missing. The sample records some 370,000 clones, around 87% being singletons. Material: peripheral blood. These receptors were taken from a woman aged 30 to 39 with COVID-19, enrolled during active disease. Each CDR3 is given with its conserved first and last residue. The D gene is left open where the match is weak. Part of the rows lack a size; the others show once, few, many or a class for expanded clones.

J | size | D | V | DNA | CDR3
TRBJ1-2 | NA | NA | TRBV28 | TGTGCCAGCAGTATACAGGGTTTATTTATACAAAACTATGGCTACACCTTC | CASSIQGLFIQNYGYTF
TRBJ2-2 | few | TRBD2 | TRBV13 | TGTGCCAGCAGCCTAGGGACTAGCGGGCTTCACACCGGGGAGCTGTTTTTT | CASSLGTSGLHTGELFF
TRBJ1-1 | NA | TRBD1 | TRBV5-5 | TGTGCCAGCAGCGCCCACAGGGGGGACACTGAAGCTTTCTTT | CASSAHRGDTEAFF
TRBJ2-1 | NA | TRBD2 | TRBV5-4 | TGTGCCAGCAGCTTGGGACTAGCGGGAGCCCCTTACAATGAGCAGTTCTTC | CASSLGLAGAPYNEQFF
TRBJ2-7 | NA | TRBD1 | TRBV19 | TGTGCCAGTAGCAATCCCGGGACAGACTACGAGCAGTACTTC | CASSNPGTDYEQYF
TRBJ2-3 | NA | TRBD2 | TRBV28 | TGTGCCAGCAGTTTTTCGGCTAGCGGGAGAGATACGCAGTATTTT | CASSFSASGRDTQYF
TRBJ2-3 | NA | TRBD2 | TRBV19 | TGTGCCAGTAGGTGGACTAGCGGGAGGAAGGATACGCAGTATTTT | CASRWTSGRKDTQYF
TRBJ2-5 | NA | NA | TRBV30 | TGTGCCTGGGGGCGGCAAGAGACCCAGTACTTC | CAWGRQETQYF
TRBJ2-1 | many | TRBD2 | TRBV30 | TGTGCCTGGAGTGGACTAGCGGGATACAATGAGCAGTTCTTC | CAWSGLAGYNEQFF
TRBJ2-5 | NA | TRBD2 | TRBV29-1 | TGCAGCGTTGAAGGGGCTAGCGGGAGTTATGAGACCCAGTACTTC | CSVEGASGSYETQYF
TRBJ1-1 | once | TRBD1 | TRBV4-1 | TGCGCCAGCAGCCAAGATCCCGGGACAGCCGAAGCTTTCTTT | CASSQDPGTAEAFF
TRBJ1-2 | NA | NA | TRBV3-1/TRBV3-2 | TGTGCCAGCAGCCAAGCTGCAAGCCCGGGCTATGGCTACACCTTC | CASSQAASPGYGYTF
TRBJ2-1 | NA | TRBD1 | TRBV5-1 | TGCGCCAGCAGCCTCAAGCCTCTGGACAGGTACAATGAGCAGTTCTTC | CASSLKPLDRYNEQFF
TRBJ2-5 | NA | TRBD1 | TRBV9 | TGTGCCAGCAGCGTAGTCCAGGGGGCAGGACAAGAGACCCAGTACTTC | CASSVVQGAGQETQYF
TRBJ2-1 | NA | TRBD1 | TRBV6-4 | TGTGCCAGCAGTGACTGGGCAGGGGGCGAGGTAGAGCAGTTCTTC | CASSDWAGGEVEQFF